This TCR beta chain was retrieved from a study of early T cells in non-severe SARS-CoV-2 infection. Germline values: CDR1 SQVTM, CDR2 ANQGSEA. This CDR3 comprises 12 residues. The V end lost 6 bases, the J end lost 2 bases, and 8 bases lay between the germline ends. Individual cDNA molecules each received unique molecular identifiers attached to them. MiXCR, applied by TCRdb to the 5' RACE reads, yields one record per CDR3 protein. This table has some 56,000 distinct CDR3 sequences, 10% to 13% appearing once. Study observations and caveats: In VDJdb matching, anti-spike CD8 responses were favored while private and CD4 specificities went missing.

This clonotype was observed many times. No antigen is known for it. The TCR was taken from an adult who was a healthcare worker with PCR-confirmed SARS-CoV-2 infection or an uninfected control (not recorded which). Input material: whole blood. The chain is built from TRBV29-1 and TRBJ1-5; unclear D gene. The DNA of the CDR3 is TGCAGCGTGGGGAGCGGCAATCAGCCCCAGCATTTT. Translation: CSVGSGNQPQHF.